A single sample is the source of the 14 T cell receptor beta chains below, sequenced in a study of T cell responses to AZD1222 COVID-19 vaccine. Assay used: immunoSEQ multiplex PCR; TCRdb lists only in-frame clones, some missing. The sample contains 95,000 to 150,000 clones, 91% of which appear only once. Material: peripheral blood, obtained on day 0 of AZD1222 vaccination. These receptors all stem from an adult in good health.

The chain links TRBV5-8 to TRBJ2-6; 7 positions agree with TRBD2. In germline, CDR1 is SGHTS, CDR2 YDEGEE. The CDR3 is 16 residues long. The V gene end was trimmed by 5 bases and the J gene end by 4 bases; junction bases not matched to a gene: 9. The CDR3 DNA follows: TGTGCCAGCAGACCCCGGGGAGGGGCCGGGGCCAACGTCCTGACTTTC. Amino acid sequence: CASRPRGGAGANVLTF.

The CDR3 sequence is CASSSLGGNSPLHF. In nucleotides, the CDR3 is TGTGCCAGCAGCAGTTTGGGAGGAAATTCACCCCTCCACTTT. V and J are TRBV6-5 and TRBJ1-6, with D hard to call. In germline, CDR1 is MNHEY, CDR2 SVGAGI. The CDR3 is made up of 14 amino acids. V lost 6 bases and J 7 bases, leaving 13 bases between the germline ends.

This sequence joins TRBV19 and TRBJ1-4, with TRBD1 identical over 9 bases. CDR3 length: 15 residues. Germline CDR1 is LNHDA and CDR2 is SQIVND (reference sequence). V trimming: 3 bases; J trimming: 5 bases; junction bases outside the gene matches: 4. The CDR3 sequence: CASSIGGTGNEKLFF. In nucleotides, the CDR3 is TGTGCCAGTAGTATCGGCGGGACAGGGAATGAAAAACTGTTTTTT.

CDR3 residues: CASSPSFFDRGTEAFF. CDR3 coding DNA: TGTGCCAGCAGCCCTAGCTTCTTTGACAGGGGCACTGAAGCTTTCTTT. The chain is built from TRBV9 and TRBJ1-1; 8 bases agree with TRBD1. CDR1 and CDR2 (germline): SGDLS, YYNGEE. The V segment lost 4 bases and the J segment 4 bases; nucleotides outside the gene matches: 12. CDR3 length equals 16 residues. The whole variable domain, remainder taken from reference TRBV9 and TRBJ1-1, is DSGVTQTPKHLITATGQRVTLRCSPRSGDLSVYWYQQSLDQGLQFLIQYYNGEERAKGNILERFSAQQFPDLHSELNLSSLELGDSALYFCASSPSFFDRGTEAFFGQGTRLTVV.

The chain joins TRBV6-2 or TRBV6-3 to TRBJ2-7; D is unclear. The CDR3 spans 15 residues. Deletions cut 2 bases from V and 6 bases from J, with 17 bases between. Looked up from germline, CDR1 is MNHEY and CDR2 is SVGEGT. The CDR3 DNA reads as TGTGCCAGCAGTTACGATGGGGTGAGTTCGGGCGAGCAGTACTTC. Its translation: CASSYDGVSSGEQYF.

The DNA for the CDR3 is TGTGCCAGCAGCCTTGGGAGGGGAAACTCAGGAAACACCATATATTTT. Translation gives CASSLGRGNSGNTIYF. V is TRBV3-1 (or the pseudogene TRBV3-2) and J is TRBJ1-3, with a tentative D call TRBD1 (5 bases). Germline V gene data show CDR1 as LGHDT and CDR2 as YNNKEL (reference sequence). V shed 4 bases and J shed 4 bases, with 17 bases lying between them. The CDR3 extends over 16 amino acids.

V and J are TRBV4-1 and TRBJ2-5; D is perhaps TRBD1 (5 bases). Trimming left V 0 bases short and J 4 bases short, with 15 bases between. Germline values: CDR1 MGHRA, CDR2 YSYEKL. There are 16 residues in the CDR3. The chain's CDR3 is CASSQEGQGRRETQYF. Here the CDR3 DNA reads TGCGCCAGCAGCCAAGAAGGTCAGGGCCGGAGAGAGACCCAGTACTTC.

J is TRBJ1-2 and V is TRBV24-1; D might be TRBD1 (6 bases). Trimming left V 0 bases short and J 7 bases short, with 8 bases between. This CDR3 has 13 amino acids. Germline values: CDR1 KGHDR, CDR2 SFDVKD. DNA of the CDR3: TGTGCCACCAGTGATTTGCGCAGGGGTGGCTACACCTTC. It codes for CATSDLRRGGYTF.

This clone was observed once. V usage is TRBV2 and J usage is TRBJ2-7; 7 positions agree with TRBD1. Germline CDR1 is SNHLY and CDR2 is FYNNEI. This CDR3 is built from 13 residues. The V gene end was trimmed by 4 bases and the J gene end by 4 bases; junction bases not matched to a gene: 4. CDR3 bases: TGTGCCAGCAGTGTTGACAGGGCGTACGAGCAGTACTTC. It is translated as CASSVDRAYEQYF.

This clone was counted once. The chain carries TRBV2 and TRBJ1-4; D is undetermined. This CDR3 region has 12 residues. Per germline, CDR1 SNHLY and CDR2 FYNNEI. V dropped 5 bases and J dropped 0 bases, with 1 base sitting between them. DNA for the CDR3: TGTGCCAGCAGTACAACTAATGAAAAACTGTTTTTT. Amino acids: CASSTTNEKLFF.

The rearrangement uses TRBV6-5 and TRBJ1-6; the D gene is possibly TRBD1 (5 bases). The V gene's germline CDR1 is MNHEY and CDR2 SVGAGI. V dropped 8 bases and J dropped 12 bases, with 17 bases sitting between them. The CDR3 covers 13 residues. The DNA of the CDR3 is TGTGCCAGCGGGAGTGGGGGGTGGCAACCCCTCCACTTT. Amino acid sequence: CASGSGGWQPLHF.

This sequence joins TRBV6-5 and TRBJ1-2, with no clear D. Trimming pared 6 bases from V and 4 bases from J, leaving 12 bases between. Germline CDR1 MNHEY, CDR2 SVGAGI. This CDR3 spans 13 amino acids. CDR3 residues: CASRQLDAYGYTF. The DNA for the CDR3 is TGTGCCAGCAGACAACTTGACGCCTATGGCTACACCTTC.

The rearrangement joins TRBV21-1 to TRBJ1-1; the table's D call, TRBD1, was not checked against the DNA. TRBV21-1 is described as a pseudogene. The CDR3 runs to 14 residues. CDR3 in DNA: TGTGCCAGCAGCGAGGGACAAATGAACACTGAAGCTTTCTTT. Protein: CASSEGQMNTEAFF.

The DNA of the CDR3 is TGTGCCAGCAGCCCCACGACACCTGGAAACACCATATATTTT. Translating gives CASSPTTPGNTIYF. The V call is TRBV7-9, the J call TRBJ1-3; D ambiguous. The CDR3 totals 14 residues. Germline lookup yields CDR1 SEHNR and CDR2 FQNEAQ (reference sequence). The V end was cut by 5 bases, the J end by 2 bases, with 10 bases between.